Below are 16 T cell receptor beta chains sequenced from a single sample in a study of PD-1 blockade in classical Hodgkin lymphoma. Sequencing was performed with immunoSEQ multiplex PCR; in TCRdb, only in-frame clones are kept and a portion is missing. The sample contains approximately 59,000 clones, under 95% of which appear only once. Relapses following autologous stem cell transplantation were seen in all patients, with brentuximab vedotin exposure varying. The specimen comprised peripheral blood mononuclear cells (PBMCs), sampled before the second cycle of nivolumab. Source of these receptors: a human donor with classical Hodgkin lymphoma.

The V call is TRBV6-6, the J call TRBJ1-5, with D possibly being TRBD1 (6 bases). The CDR3 consists of 16 residues. The ends were cut back, 0 bases at V and 4 bases at J, with 13 bases in the middle. Per germline, CDR1 MNHNY and CDR2 SVGAGI (reference sequence). CDR3 DNA: TGTGCCAGCAGTTACTCGCTCCGGGACACTAATCAGCCCCAGCATTTT. This codes for CASSYSLRDTNQPQHF.

CDR3 in amino acids: CASSRTGVVNEQYF. DNA of the CDR3: TGTGCCAGCAGCCGAACAGGGGTGGTGAACGAGCAGTACTTC. J is TRBJ2-7 and V is TRBV4-2, with 7 bases aligning to TRBD1. The germline gives CDR1 LGHNA, CDR2 YNFKEQ. This CDR3 has 14 amino acids. Trimming at V came to 4 bases and at J to 5 bases, leaving 8 bases not matched to a gene.

This rearrangement joins TRBV27 to TRBJ2-2, with TRBD2 matching 12 bases. Germline V CDR1 and CDR2: MNHEY, SMNVEV (reference sequence). CDR3 length: 16 residues. V shed 2 bases, J shed 4 bases, and the junction held 2 bases outside the gene matches. CDR3 in amino acids: CASSLGLAGITGELFF. As DNA, the CDR3 is TGTGCCAGCAGTTTAGGACTAGCGGGAATCACCGGGGAGCTGTTTTTT.

This rearrangement joins TRBV29-1 to TRBJ1-1; no definite D call. This CDR3 comprises 12 residues. V dropped 5 bases and J dropped 0 bases, with 7 bases sitting between them. Germline values: CDR1 SQVTM, CDR2 ANQGSEA. CDR3 DNA sequence: TGCAGCGTTTCCCGGATGAACACTGAAGCTTTCTTT. Translation gives CSVSRMNTEAFF.

The V gene is TRBV11-1, the J gene TRBJ1-2; maybe TRBD1 (5 bases). Germline lookup yields CDR1 SGHAT and CDR2 FQDESV (reference sequence). CDR3 length equals 16 residues. V was pared by 5 bases and J by 4 bases, with 20 bases between. Written as DNA, the CDR3 is TGTGCCAGCAGCCCGACCGGGGCACCCAACTCCTATGGCTACACCTTC. Translation gives CASSPTGAPNSYGYTF.

The V and J genes are TRBV5-1 and TRBJ1-1; TRBD1 might be the D (6 bases). The length of the CDR3 is 13 residues. Germline V gene data show CDR1 as SGHRS and CDR2 as YFSETQ. Deletions cut 4 bases from V and 1 base from J, with 8 bases between. The CDR3 loop reads CASSMTGNTEAFF. The CDR3 DNA follows: TGCGCCAGCAGCATGACAGGGAACACTGAAGCTTTCTTT.

The J gene is TRBJ2-3, the V gene TRBV28, with 8 nucleotides matching TRBD1. After removal of 6 bases from V and 0 bases from J, the junction contained 14 bases not matched to a gene. The CDR3 covers 18 residues. From germline, CDR1 is MDHEN and CDR2 SYDVKM. DNA for the CDR3: TGTGCCAGCAGCGCCGGACAGGGCCTCACTACTAGCACAGATACGCAGTATTTT. Amino acids: CASSAGQGLTTSTDTQYF.

CDR3 bases: TGTGCCAGTAGTGACTGGGGGGCGTACGAGCAGTACTTC. Its protein product is CASSDWGAYEQYF. V usage is TRBV19 and J usage is TRBJ2-7; D tentatively fits TRBD1 or TRBD2 (6 bases each). The V end was cut by 5 bases, the J end by 4 bases, with 12 bases between. This CDR3 spans 13 amino acids. Germline values: CDR1 LNHDA, CDR2 SQIVND (reference sequence). Full variable domain (rest looked up from reference TRBV19 and TRBJ2-7): DGGITQSPKYLFRKEGQNVTLSCEQNLNHDAMYWYRQDPGQGLRLIYYSQIVNDFQKGDIAEGYSVSREKKESFPLTVTSAQKNPTAFYLCASSDWGAYEQYFGPGTRLTVT.

The rearrangement joins TRBV11-2 to TRBJ1-1; D is possibly TRBD1 (5 bases). V lost 6 bases and J 3 bases, leaving 20 bases between the germline ends. The CDR3 covers 16 residues. Germline lookup yields CDR1 SGHAT and CDR2 FQNNGV. DNA for the CDR3: TGTGCCAGCAGGATCCTCAGGGATCCCTGGGACACTGAAGCTTTCTTT. Its translation: CASRILRDPWDTEAFF.

V usage is TRBV28 and J usage is TRBJ1-5; no clear D. Germline V gives CDR1 MDHEN, CDR2 SYDVKM. The V gene lost 5 bases and the J gene lost 4 bases, with 12 bases spanning the gap. The CDR3 is 14 residues long. Here the CDR3 DNA reads TGTGCCAGCAGTCCAGAGGCTAAAAATCAGCCCCAGCATTTT. Protein product: CASSPEAKNQPQHF.

The chain has TRBV7-6 and TRBJ2-3, with D unclear. The length of the CDR3 is 16 residues. Germline CDR1 SGHVS, CDR2 FNYEAQ. V shed 2 bases and J shed 2 bases, with 14 bases lying between them. For the CDR3, the DNA is TGTGCCAGCAGCTTATCTCGACCGAAGCTCACAGATACGCAGTATTTT. Protein product: CASSLSRPKLTDTQYF.

Comments on this clone: A junction end diverges from the germline sequence, so it may reflect a read error. The sample contains more than one DNA sequence encoding this CDR3. CDR3 nucleotides: TGTGCCAGTAGCATAGGGACCCCAGATAGGGGACATGGCTACACCTTC. This encodes CASSIGTPDRGHGYTF. The chain couples TRBV19 to TRBJ1-2; TRBD1 might be the D (5 bases). Germline values: CDR1 LNHDA, CDR2 SQIVND (reference sequence). This CDR3 contains 16 residues. The full variable domain, completed using reference TRBV19 and TRBJ1-2, is DGGITQSPKYLFRKEGQNVTLSCEQNLNHDAMYWYRQDPGQGLRLIYYSQIVNDFQKGDIAEGYSVSREKKESFPLTVTSAQKNPTAFYLCASSIGTPDRGHGYTFGSGTRLTVV.

The chain employs TRBV11-2 and TRBJ1-2; 10 positions match TRBD1. Germline V gene lookup returns CDR1 SGHAT and CDR2 FQNNGV. The V gene end was trimmed by 6 bases and the J gene end by 3 bases; junction bases not matched to a gene: 4. The CDR3 spans 14 residues. In DNA form, the CDR3 reads TGTGCCAGCAGTTACGGGACAGGGGACTATGGCTACACCTTC. Protein sequence: CASSYGTGDYGYTF.

The V call is TRBV10-3, the J call TRBJ2-4; 13 bases are shared with TRBD2. Germline trimming cut 6 bases from V and 3 bases from J; bases unmatched to any gene: 11. This CDR3 has 18 amino acids. Germline CDR1 reads ENHRY; CDR2 reads SYGVKD. The CDR3 sequence is CAISEGKGLAGNKNIQYF. DNA for the CDR3: TGTGCCATCAGCGAAGGGAAGGGACTAGCGGGGAACAAAAACATTCAGTACTTC.

The V call is TRBV4-2, the J call TRBJ2-7; possibly TRBD2 for D (5 bases). CDR1 is LGHNA and CDR2 is YNFKEQ in the germline V gene. The CDR3 is made up of 14 amino acids. V gave up 0 bases and J gave up 4 bases, with 10 bases separating them. The CDR3 nucleotides are TGTGCCAGCAGCCAAGACGACCGGGGATACGAGCAGTACTTC. Translation: CASSQDDRGYEQYF.

Of note for this clone: The germline gene is not matched at one end of the junction; a read error may be the cause. The rearrangement joins TRBV2 to TRBJ1-3; D possibly corresponds to TRBD1 (5 bases). The germline CDR1 and CDR2 sequences are SNHLY and FYNNEI. CDR3 length equals 13 residues. CDR3 amino acids: CASSEVLIGAGDF. The CDR3 DNA follows: TGTGCCAGCAGTGAAGTTTTGATTGGGGCCGGGGATTTT.